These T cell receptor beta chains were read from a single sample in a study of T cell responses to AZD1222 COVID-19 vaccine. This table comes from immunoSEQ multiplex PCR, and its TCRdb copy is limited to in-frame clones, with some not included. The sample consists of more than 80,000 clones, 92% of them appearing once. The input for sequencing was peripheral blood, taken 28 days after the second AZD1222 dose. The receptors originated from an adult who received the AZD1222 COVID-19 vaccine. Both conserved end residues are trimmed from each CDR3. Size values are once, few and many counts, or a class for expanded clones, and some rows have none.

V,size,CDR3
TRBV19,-,ARRGQGNNQPQH
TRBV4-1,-,ASSQGLEYGYT
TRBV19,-,ASSEGADYGYT
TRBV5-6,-,ASSLATGWEFNYGYT
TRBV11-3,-,ASRRTTTRESVQY
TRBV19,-,ASSIDRQEPQH
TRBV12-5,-,ASGYTPGQVTGELF
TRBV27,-,ASSLGGNEQF
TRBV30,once,AWSPGGVYGYT
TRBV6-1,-,ASSEARRGGKYEQY
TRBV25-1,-,ASGNTNTEAF
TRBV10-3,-,AISPGQANSPLH
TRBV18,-,ASSPQGDSSGNTIY
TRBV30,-,AWVKTGNTEAF
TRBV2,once,ASSPGGGNYEQY
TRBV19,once,ASSIDLQGRGGQPQH
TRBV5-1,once,ASSWTGRSNQPQH
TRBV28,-,ASTVGQPYEQY
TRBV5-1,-,ASSFRLAGNQETQY
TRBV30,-,AWSVRGRPNEKLF
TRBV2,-,ASMGAGGGGRNYGYT
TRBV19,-,ASSWQANQPQH
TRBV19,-,ASSKSRDRDYIQY
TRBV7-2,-,ASSQAAVQRNYGYT
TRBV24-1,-,ATSARGGGTNTGELF
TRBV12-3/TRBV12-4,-,ASSLDSNEQF
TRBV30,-,AWSRGISYEQY
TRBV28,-,ASSINYGYT
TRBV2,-,ASSEVGTRITDTQY
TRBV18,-,ASSPGRNTEAF
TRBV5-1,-,ASSLGLRGIGGYT
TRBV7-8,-,ASSESGTGHSNQPQH
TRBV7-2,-,ASSLRGTSSYNEQF
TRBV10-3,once,AISDPLGGTNTGELF
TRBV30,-,AWSVGPASQPQH
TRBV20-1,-,SASTSSRQETQY
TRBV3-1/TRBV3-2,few,ASSQWRGVSYGYT
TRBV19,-,ASTGGVGAYEQY
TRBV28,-,ASSSTGGNTEAF
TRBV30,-,AWSANSNEKLF
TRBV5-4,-,ASSLSPANYGYT
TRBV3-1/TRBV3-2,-,ASSQGRRIEAF
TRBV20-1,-,SATGPYEQY
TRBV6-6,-,ASSPDRGFAGYT
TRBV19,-,ASSIGVRGWNQPQH
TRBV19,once,ASSRDAQETQY
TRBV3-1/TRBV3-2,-,ASSHWDRNSPLH
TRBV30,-,AWTLGGNTEAF
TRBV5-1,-,ASRAVDRTNTEAF
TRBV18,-,ASSREVTQY
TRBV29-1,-,SVAVGPNTEAF
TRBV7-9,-,ASSSHTDTQY
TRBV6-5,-,ASSSPGLEKLF
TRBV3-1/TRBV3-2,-,ASSYYWTGLKNTEAF
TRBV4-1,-,ASRPGSREVDTQY